The T cell receptor beta chain described here comes from a study of CD8+CD57+ T cells in acquired aplastic anemia. Study-level background: Isolated CD4+ and CD8+ cells, once sorted, yielded DNA averaging around 3 ug. The study's findings and limits: With respect to CD8+ Simpson's diversity, patients and controls did not differ significantly.

Genomic DNA templated the TCR beta VDJ and CDR3 profiling. TCRdb reprocessed the reads via MiXCR and lists one record per CDR3 protein. The sample shows hundreds of thousands of distinct CDR3 sequences, 65% to 80% of them seen only once. The table lists this clonotype with many counts. Its antigen is not known. Sequences were obtained from sorted CD4+, CD8+, or CD8+CD57+ T cells (not recorded which) from PBMCs. The sequence was obtained from a human donor in good health, serving as a control.

The CDR3 protein is CASSLDGSDGYTF. The CDR3 nucleotides are TGCGCCAGCAGCTTGGACGGATCTGATGGCTACACCTTC. This rearrangement joins TRBV5-1 to TRBJ1-2, with unresolved D. CDR1 is SGHRS and CDR2 is YFSETQ in the germline V gene. The CDR3 covers 13 residues. The V end was cut by 0 bases, the J end by 6 bases, with 9 bases between.